This T cell receptor beta chain was sequenced in a study of beta chain features in type 1 diabetes. Whole-study findings and limits: In the patient group, naive, central memory and Treg TCRB repertoires seemed more alike than in the healthy donor group. For TCRB rearrangement, an influence of HLA type remained unresolved here.

This clone was recorded a few times. As yet, its antigen is unknown. The isolated RNA, all of it, was reverse transcribed, so expressed TCRB transcripts were what got sequenced. Assay used: immunoSEQ multiplex PCR; TCRdb lists only in-frame clones, some missing. This sample carries 400,000 to 500,000 clones, 14% of them seen once, and the ten largest clones take roughly 0.038%. The CDR3 runs to 13 residues. Per the germline V gene, CDR1 is ENHRY and CDR2 is SYGVKD. V lost 3 bases and J lost 7, with 13 bases in between. Markers CD45RO/CCR7/CD25/CD127/CD95/CD27 served to sort CD4+ naive, central memory, regulatory and stem cell-like memory cells.

The TCR sequence derives from a man aged 25-45 years in good health. The V gene is TRBV10-3, the J gene TRBJ2-7; no definite D call. The sequencing input was naive CD4+ T cells from blood. This chain's CDR3 is CAISEFPGREQYV. Written as DNA, the CDR3 is TGTGCCATCAGTGAATTTCCGGGCAGAGAGCAGTACGTC.